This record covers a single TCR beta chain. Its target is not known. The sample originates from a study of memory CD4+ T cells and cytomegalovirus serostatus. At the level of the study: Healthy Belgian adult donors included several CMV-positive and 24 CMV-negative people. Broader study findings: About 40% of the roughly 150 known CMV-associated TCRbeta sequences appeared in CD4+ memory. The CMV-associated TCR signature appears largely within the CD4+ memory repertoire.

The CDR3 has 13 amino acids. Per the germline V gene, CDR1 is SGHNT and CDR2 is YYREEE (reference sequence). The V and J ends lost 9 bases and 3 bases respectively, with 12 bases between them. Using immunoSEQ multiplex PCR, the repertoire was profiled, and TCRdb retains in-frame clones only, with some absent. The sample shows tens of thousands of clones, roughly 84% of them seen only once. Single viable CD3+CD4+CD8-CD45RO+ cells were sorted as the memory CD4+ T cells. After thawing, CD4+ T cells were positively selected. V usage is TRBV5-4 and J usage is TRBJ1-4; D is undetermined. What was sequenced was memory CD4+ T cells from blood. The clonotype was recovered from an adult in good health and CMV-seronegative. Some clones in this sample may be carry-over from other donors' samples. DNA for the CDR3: TGTGCCACCTCGATTGGGGCTAATGAAAAACTGTTTTTT. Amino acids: CATSIGANEKLFF.